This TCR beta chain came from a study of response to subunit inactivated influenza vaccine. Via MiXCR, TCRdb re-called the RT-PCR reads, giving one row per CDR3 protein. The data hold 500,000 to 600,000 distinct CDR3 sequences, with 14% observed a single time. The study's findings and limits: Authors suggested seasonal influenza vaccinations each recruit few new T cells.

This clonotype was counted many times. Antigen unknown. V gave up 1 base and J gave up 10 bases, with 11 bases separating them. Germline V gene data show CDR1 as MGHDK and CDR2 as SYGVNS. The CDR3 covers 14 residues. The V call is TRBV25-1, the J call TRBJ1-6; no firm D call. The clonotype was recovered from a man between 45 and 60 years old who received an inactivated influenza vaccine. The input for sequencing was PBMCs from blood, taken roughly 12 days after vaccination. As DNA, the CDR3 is TGTGCCAGCAGTGAATCCCCCCATTCATCACCCCTCCACTTT. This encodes CASSESPHSSPLHF.